What follows are 22 T cell receptor beta chains derived from one specimen sequenced in a study of cytomegalovirus exposure and HLA in healthy donors. Primers included in the PCR were 60 Vbeta and 13 Jbeta primers. Profiling relied on immunoSEQ multiplex PCR, and the TCRdb table lists in-frame clones only, not all of them. The repertoire shows some 72,000 clones; the top ten hold 4.5% to 5%. The material sequenced was PBMCs. The receptors shown here come from a man aged 35-49 years in good health and CMV-seronegative.

This chain links TRBV5-1 with TRBJ1-1; D gene ambiguous. CDR3 length: 13 amino acids. With 0 bases removed from V and 7 bases from J, the gap between germline ends came to 10 bases. The germline V gene encodes CDR1 SGHRS and CDR2 YFSETQ. The CDR3 protein is CASSLEQISEAFF. The CDR3 DNA follows: TGCGCCAGCAGCTTGGAACAGATCAGTGAAGCTTTCTTT.

J is TRBJ1-2 and V is TRBV28, with D possibly being TRBD1 (5 bases). Per the germline V gene, CDR1 is MDHEN and CDR2 is SYDVKM. Trimming removed 3 bases at V and 5 bases at J, with 10 bases between. The CDR3 totals 13 residues. In DNA form, the CDR3 reads TGTGCCAGCAGTTTGCAGGGCCCTTATGGCTACACCTTC. It specifies CASSLQGPYGYTF.

V gene TRBV5-4 combines with J gene TRBJ2-7, with TRBD1 matching 7 bases. Germline V gene lookup returns CDR1 SGHNT and CDR2 YYREEE (reference sequence). Unmatched junction bases numbered 9, after V lost 3 bases and J lost 3 bases. This CDR3 spans 15 amino acids. In DNA, the CDR3 is TGTGCCAGCAGCTCCCCCGGGACAGAGGACTACGAGCAGTACTTC. As protein: CASSSPGTEDYEQYF. Variable domain in full (rest from reference TRBV5-4 and TRBJ2-7): ETGVTQSPTHLIKTRGQQVTLRCSSQSGHNTVSWYQQALGQGPQFIFQYYREEENGRGNFPPRFSGLQFPNYSSELNVNALELDDSALYLCASSSPGTEDYEQYFGPGTRLTVT.

This sequence joins TRBV18 and TRBJ2-5, with 7 bases fitting TRBD1. This CDR3 has 14 amino acids. V trimming: 2 bases; J trimming: 5 bases; junction bases outside the gene matches: 5. The germline CDR1 and CDR2 sequences are KGHSH and LQKENI. CDR3 coding DNA: TGTGCCAGCTCACCAAACCAGGGGGAGGAGACCCAGTACTTC. It yields the protein CASSPNQGEETQYF.

The chain employs TRBV6-6 and TRBJ1-5; D is unresolved. The CDR3 has 13 amino acids. Trimming left V 5 bases short and J 4 bases short, with 9 bases between. Germline lookup yields CDR1 MNHNY and CDR2 SVGAGI (reference sequence). CDR3 residues: CASSDFENQPQHF. CDR3 bases: TGTGCCAGCAGTGATTTCGAGAATCAGCCCCAGCATTTT.

CDR3 DNA: TGTGCCAGCAGCTTTGACAGGGCCAGGGAGCAGTACTTC. The encoded protein is CASSFDRAREQYF. The chain links TRBV5-4 to TRBJ2-7, with 7 bases that match TRBD1. The V gene end was trimmed by 2 bases and the J gene end by 7 bases; junction bases not matched to a gene: 6. CDR3 length: 13 residues. The V gene's germline CDR1 is SGHNT and CDR2 YYREEE (reference sequence).

The gene calls are TRBV15 and TRBJ1-1; D is perhaps TRBD1 (5 bases). Germline V gene lookup returns CDR1 LNHNV and CDR2 YYDKDF (reference sequence). This CDR3 region has 15 residues. V shed 0 bases and J shed 5 bases, with 13 bases lying between them. In DNA form, the CDR3 reads TGTGCCACCAGCAGAGATCGAGCGGGGGGGACTGAAGCTTTCTTT. Amino acid sequence: CATSRDRAGGTEAFF.

The V and J genes are TRBV27 and TRBJ2-1; TRBD2 agrees at 15 bases. The CDR3 extends over 21 amino acids. The V gene's germline CDR1 is MNHEY and CDR2 SMNVEV (reference sequence). V trimming: 5 bases; J trimming: 15 bases; junction bases outside the gene matches: 29. Here the CDR3 DNA reads TGTGCCAGCAGTCTTATACCCCCACTTCCGGGACTAGCGGGAGGACGGAGCCTCGGGTTCTTC. Protein sequence: CASSLIPPLPGLAGGRSLGFF.

The chain links TRBV5-1 to TRBJ2-6, with TRBD1 matching over 7 bases. CDR1 SGHRS and CDR2 YFSETQ come from the germline V gene. There are 19 residues in the CDR3. V lost 0 bases, J lost 0 bases, and 9 bases stayed unmatched. CDR3 DNA: TGCGCCAGCAGCTTGGCCATTGCACAGGGGTACTCTGGGGCCAACGTCCTGACTTTC. Translation gives CASSLAIAQGYSGANVLTF.

The chain employs TRBV6-5 and TRBJ2-2; 8 positions agree with TRBD2. V was clipped by 6 bases and J by 6 bases; unmatched bases: 6. This CDR3 spans 14 amino acids. CDR1 MNHEY and CDR2 SVGAGI come from the germline V gene. The CDR3 DNA is TGTGCCAGCAGATTACTCGGGGGGGCCGGGGAGCTGTTTTTT. Translated: CASRLLGGAGELFF.

This chain connects TRBV30 to TRBJ1-2; 9 bases match TRBD1. The CDR3 is made up of 13 amino acids. Per the germline V gene, CDR1 is GTSNPN and CDR2 is SVGIG (reference sequence). V gave up 2 bases and J gave up 7 bases; unmatched junction bases: 5. CDR3 residues: CAWSRTGDGGYTF. The DNA of the CDR3 is TGTGCCTGGAGTCGGACAGGGGACGGTGGCTACACCTTC.

Details on this clone: At the DNA level, this CDR3 is encoded by other sequences in the same sample as well. The genes are TRBV10-3 and TRBJ1-2; 11 positions agree with TRBD1. Trimming cost V 2 bases and J 7 bases; bases outside gene matches: 9. The germline V gene encodes CDR1 ENHRY and CDR2 SYGVKD. This CDR3 is 16 amino acids long. The CDR3 here is CAISERSGQGAGGYTF. The CDR3 nucleotides are TGTGCCATCAGTGAGAGATCCGGACAGGGGGCGGGTGGCTACACCTTC.

The chain is built from TRBV9 and TRBJ1-5; 9 bases are a match to TRBD1. Germline V gene lookup returns CDR1 SGDLS and CDR2 YYNGEE. The CDR3 spans 14 residues. This chain's CDR3 is CARDRTGVNQPQHF. The DNA for the CDR3 is TGTGCTAGGGATCGGACAGGGGTGAATCAGCCCCAGCATTTT.

The chain is built from TRBV5-6 and TRBJ2-7; 12 bases are shared with TRBD1. Germline values: CDR1 SGHDT, CDR2 YYEEEE. V shed 4 bases, J shed 6 bases, and the junction held 5 bases outside the gene matches. The CDR3 has 14 residues. Here the CDR3 reads CASSEGQGAFEQYF. Written as DNA, the CDR3 is TGTGCCAGCAGCGAGGGACAGGGGGCGTTCGAGCAGTACTTC.

This rearrangement joins TRBV9 to TRBJ1-2; D is uncertain. V was shortened by 3 bases and J by 6 bases, with 9 bases between the two germline ends. This CDR3 has 12 amino acids. Germline V CDR1 and CDR2: SGDLS, YYNGEE. CDR3 loop: CASSGQIHGYTF. The CDR3 DNA follows: TGTGCCAGCAGCGGGCAGATTCATGGCTACACCTTC.

The V call is TRBV10-1, the J call TRBJ2-2; 8 nucleotides line up with TRBD1. Germline V lookup: CDR1 WNHNN, CDR2 SYGVQD (reference sequence). CDR3 length equals 15 residues. Trimming cost V 6 bases and J 4 bases; bases outside gene matches: 7. CDR3 nucleotides: TGCGCCAGCAGACACGGGACAGGCCCCACCGGGGAGCTGTTTTTT. It is translated as CASRHGTGPTGELFF.

This chain uses TRBV5-1 with TRBJ2-7, with D perhaps TRBD1 (5 bases). The length of the CDR3 is 13 residues. Germline CDR1 SGHRS, CDR2 YFSETQ. The V end lost 2 bases, the J end lost 6 bases, and 12 bases lay between the germline ends. The CDR3 nucleotides read TGCGCCAGCAGCTTATCGCAGGGCGTCGAGCAGTACTTC. It yields the protein CASSLSQGVEQYF.

The V gene is TRBV4-3, the J gene TRBJ2-2, with a possible D match to TRBD2 (6 bases). With 0 bases removed from V and 3 bases from J, the gap between germline ends came to 11 bases. This CDR3 has 16 amino acids. Germline V gene lookup returns CDR1 LGHNA and CDR2 YSLEER. The CDR3 DNA reads as TGCGCCAGCAGCCAAGATCACGGGGGTTACACCGGGGAGCTGTTTTTT. Its protein product is CASSQDHGGYTGELFF.

The CDR3 reads CASSFPGQVRDGYTF. In nucleotides, the CDR3 is TGTGCCAGCAGCTTCCCGGGACAGGTTAGGGATGGCTACACCTTC. This chain joins TRBV7-2 and TRBJ1-2, with TRBD1 matching over 8 bases. Per the germline V gene, CDR1 is SGHTA and CDR2 is FQGNSA. The CDR3 spans 15 residues. With 3 bases clipped from V and 6 bases from J, the junction kept 9 bases outside the gene matches. Filled out from reference TRBV7-2 and TRBJ1-2, the complete variable domain reads GAGVSQSPSNKVTEKGKDVELRCDPISGHTALYWYRQSLGQGLEFLIYFQGNSAPDKSGLPSDRFSAERTGGSVSTLTIQRTQQEDSAVYLCASSFPGQVRDGYTFGSGTRLTVV.

The chain is built from TRBV5-1 and TRBJ1-1, with D maybe TRBD1 (6 bases). Germline V gene lookup returns CDR1 SGHRS and CDR2 YFSETQ. V was pared by 3 bases and J by 2 bases, with 14 bases between. The CDR3 loop spans 15 amino acids. CDR3 in DNA: TGCGCCAGCAGCTCAGGGGTCAGGGGTAACACTGAAGCTTTCTTT. Protein product: CASSSGVRGNTEAFF.

The chain employs TRBV7-2 and TRBJ2-5; TRBD2 agrees at 9 bases. The CDR3 is 18 amino acids. Germline V gives CDR1 SGHTA, CDR2 FQGNSA. With 3 bases clipped from V and 7 bases from J, the junction kept 18 bases outside the gene matches. The CDR3 coding sequence is TGTGCCAGCAGCTTCGCCCCTCAGAGGCAGCGGGGGGCTGTGACCCAGTACTTC. Amino acids: CASSFAPQRQRGAVTQYF.

The rearrangement links TRBV6-1 to TRBJ2-1, with D possibly matching TRBD2 (6 bases). The CDR3 contains 15 residues. The germline V and J ends were trimmed by 0 bases and 4 bases, with 10 bases remaining between them. Germline CDR1 MNHNS, CDR2 SASEGT. In DNA, the CDR3 is TGTGCCAGCAGTGAAGCGGGTAGCGGATACAATGAGCAGTTCTTC. It is translated as CASSEAGSGYNEQFF.